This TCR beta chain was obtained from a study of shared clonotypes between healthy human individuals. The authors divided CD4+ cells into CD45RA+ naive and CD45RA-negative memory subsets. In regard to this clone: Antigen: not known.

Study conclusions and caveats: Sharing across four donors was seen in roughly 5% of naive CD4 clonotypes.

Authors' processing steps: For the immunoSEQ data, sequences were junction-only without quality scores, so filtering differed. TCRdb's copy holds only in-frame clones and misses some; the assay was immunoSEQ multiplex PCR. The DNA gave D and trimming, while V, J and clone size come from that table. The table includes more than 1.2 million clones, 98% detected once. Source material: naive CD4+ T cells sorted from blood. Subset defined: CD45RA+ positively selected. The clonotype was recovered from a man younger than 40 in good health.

CDR3 DNA sequence: TGTGCCAGCCAATCAGCCCGGGGAGCCTACGAGCAGTACTTC. Amino acids: CASQSARGAYEQYF. The V call is TRBV28, the J call TRBJ2-7; TRBD2 is a possible D gene (5 bases). Germline-derived CDR1 and CDR2 are MDHEN and SYDVKM. CDR3 length equals 14 residues. V lost 8 bases and J 2 bases, leaving 16 bases between the germline ends. Looking up the rest from reference TRBV28 and TRBJ2-7 gives the full variable domain: DVKVTQSSRYLVKRTGEKVFLECVQDMDHENMFWYRQDPGLGLRLIYFSYDVKMKEKGDIPEGYSVSREKKERFSLILESASTNQTSMYLCASQSARGAYEQYFGPGTRLTVT.